What follows are 14 T cell receptor beta chains derived from one specimen sequenced in a study of blood T cell repertoires in COVID-19. Measured with immunoSEQ multiplex PCR; TCRdb has only the in-frame clones, and not every one. This sample has some 320,000 clones, with more than 75% found just once. The sequenced sample was PBMCs or T cells enriched from blood (not recorded which). The receptors here all came from a woman between 25 and 40 years old who had recovered from COVID-19.

The rearrangement uses TRBV3-1 (or the pseudogene TRBV3-2) and TRBJ2-1, with 10 bases aligning to TRBD2. V lost 3 bases to trimming and J lost 12 bases; unmatched junction nucleotides: 8. There are 14 residues in the CDR3. Germline V gene lookup returns CDR1 LGHDT and CDR2 YNNKEL (reference sequence). The CDR3 region is CASSHRLAGAGQFF. The CDR3 DNA reads as TGTGCCAGCAGCCATAGACTAGCGGGTGCGGGGCAGTTCTTC.

The V gene is TRBV29-1, the J gene TRBJ2-7; 10 nucleotides agree with TRBD1. The CDR3 contains 15 residues. The germline V gene encodes CDR1 SQVTM and CDR2 ANQGSEA. V gave up 4 bases and J gave up 4 bases; unmatched junction bases: 10. CDR3 nucleotide sequence: TGCAGCGTTGCCCACCGGGACAGGGGTTATTACGAGCAGTACTTC. Translating it yields CSVAHRDRGYYEQYF.

The CDR3 DNA reads as TGTGCCAGCAGTTTCATCAGGGCCGGGGAGCAGTACTTC. Encoded protein: CASSFIRAGEQYF. The V and J genes are TRBV27 and TRBJ2-7; a possible D gene is TRBD1 (5 bases). This CDR3 has 13 amino acids. Trimming cost V 3 bases and J 7 bases, with 13 bases left between them. CDR1 and CDR2 (germline): MNHEY, SMNVEV (reference sequence).

CDR3 in amino acids: CASLGGDPQNEQFF. The CDR3 nucleotides read TGCGCCAGCCTCGGGGGGGACCCCCAAAATGAGCAGTTCTTC. V is TRBV10-1 and J is TRBJ2-1; 8 bases map to TRBD2. The germline V gene encodes CDR1 WNHNN and CDR2 SYGVQD (reference sequence). The V segment lost 8 bases and the J segment 7 bases; nucleotides outside the gene matches: 10. This CDR3 spans 14 amino acids.

The sample holds one count of this clone. The rearrangement uses TRBV5-4 and TRBJ2-7, with 7 nucleotides matching TRBD1. The CDR3 has 12 amino acids. CDR1 is SGHNT, CDR2 YYREEE, per germline (reference sequence). After removal of 4 bases from V and 6 bases from J, the junction contained 4 bases not matched to a gene. The DNA for the CDR3 is TGTGCCAGCAGCCCGGGACAGCTCGAGCAGTACTTC. It codes for CASSPGQLEQYF.

This clone was recorded a few times. This chain uses TRBV27 with TRBJ2-1, with TRBD2 matching over 13 bases. V dropped 5 bases and J dropped 2; count of bases not matched to a gene: 12. Germline lookup yields CDR1 MNHEY and CDR2 SMNVEV (reference sequence). The CDR3 has 19 residues. CDR3 region: CASSLITSGGASAYNEQFF. The CDR3 DNA reads TGTGCCAGCAGTCTAATTACTAGCGGGGGGGCCTCGGCCTACAATGAGCAGTTCTTC.

This clone came up once. The V and J genes are TRBV7-9 and TRBJ1-6; 9 nucleotides agree with TRBD1. The CDR3 extends over 16 amino acids. Germline V lookup: CDR1 SEHNR, CDR2 FQNEAQ (reference sequence). The trim removed 5 bases at V and 8 bases at J, leaving 10 bases unmatched. This chain's CDR3 is CASSLETGGSYSPLHF. CDR3 DNA sequence: TGTGCCAGCAGCCTAGAAACAGGGGGCTCATATTCACCCCTCCACTTT.

V is TRBV4-1 and J is TRBJ2-1, with D perhaps matching TRBD2 (5 bases). Trimming cost V 2 bases and J 0 bases, with 8 bases left between them. Germline lookup yields CDR1 MGHRA and CDR2 YSYEKL. The CDR3 covers 15 residues. The CDR3 protein is CASSQFGSSYNEQFF. DNA for the CDR3: TGCGCCAGCAGCCAATTTGGGAGCTCCTACAATGAGCAGTTCTTC.

V usage is TRBV6-5 and J usage is TRBJ1-2; D remains unclear. Trimming cost V 7 bases and J 8 bases, with 11 bases left between them. There are 11 residues in the CDR3. Germline CDR1 MNHEY, CDR2 SVGAGI. CDR3 nucleotide sequence: TGTGCCAGCACAAAAGGAGGAGGCTACACCTTC. Its protein product is CASTKGGGYTF.

The chain recombines TRBV6-5 with TRBJ2-5; 7 bases fit TRBD2. Germline CDR1 is MNHEY and CDR2 is SVGAGI. J lost 2 bases, V lost 10 bases, and 7 bases had no gene match. This CDR3 is built from 13 residues. The CDR3 bases are TGTGCCACCTCTATAGCGGGTCAAGAGACCCAGTACTTC. It is translated as CATSIAGQETQYF.

The J gene is TRBJ2-1, the V gene TRBV5-1; 9 bases map to TRBD2. The CDR3 loop spans 13 amino acids. In germline, CDR1 is SGHRS, CDR2 YFSETQ. The ends lost 8 bases at V and 7 bases at J; junction bases unmatched: 7. The CDR3 here is CARGTSKKNEQFF. The CDR3 nucleotides are TGCGCCAGGGGGACTAGCAAGAAAAATGAGCAGTTCTTC.

This CDR3 reads CASLPTGLALTDTQYF. CDR3 nucleotide sequence: TGTGCCAGCTTACCCACAGGGTTGGCTCTCACAGATACGCAGTATTTT. The V call is TRBV28, the J call TRBJ2-3, with D maybe TRBD1 (6 bases). Germline V gives CDR1 MDHEN, CDR2 SYDVKM. CDR3 length equals 16 residues. The V end lost 8 bases, the J end lost 2 bases, and 20 bases lay between the germline ends.

This sequence joins TRBV6-5 and TRBJ2-3, with D maybe TRBD2 (7 bases). Trimming took 1 base from V and 5 from J, leaving 10 bases between them. CDR1 and CDR2 (germline): MNHEY, SVGAGI. This CDR3 is built from 14 residues. The CDR3 bases are TGTGCCAGCAGTTACTGGGGGGGCAAAGATACGCAGTATTTT. This sequence encodes CASSYWGGKDTQYF.

The chain employs TRBV4-2 and TRBJ2-7; 7 nucleotides match TRBD2. Germline V gene lookup returns CDR1 LGHNA and CDR2 YNFKEQ. The CDR3 is 16 residues long. The V and J ends lost 0 bases and 2 bases, in that order; junction bases with no gene match: 7. For the CDR3, the DNA is TGTGCCAGCAGCCAAGATCGGGGGGACGGGCCCTACGAGCAGTACTTC. This encodes CASSQDRGDGPYEQYF.